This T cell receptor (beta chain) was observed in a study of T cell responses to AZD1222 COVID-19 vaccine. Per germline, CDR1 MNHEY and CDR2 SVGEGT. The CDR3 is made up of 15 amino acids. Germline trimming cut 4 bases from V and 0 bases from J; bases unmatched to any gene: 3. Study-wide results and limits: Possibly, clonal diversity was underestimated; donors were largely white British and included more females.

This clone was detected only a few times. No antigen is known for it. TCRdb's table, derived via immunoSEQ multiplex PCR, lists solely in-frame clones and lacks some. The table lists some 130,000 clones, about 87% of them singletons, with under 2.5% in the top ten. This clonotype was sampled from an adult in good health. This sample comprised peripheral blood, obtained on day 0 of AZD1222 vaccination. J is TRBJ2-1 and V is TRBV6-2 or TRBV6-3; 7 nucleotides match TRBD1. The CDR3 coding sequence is TGTGCCAGCAGTTTAGGGGGCCGCTCCTACAATGAGCAGTTCTTC. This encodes CASSLGGRSYNEQFF.